This TCR beta chain was identified in a study of CD8 T cells in Susac syndrome. V was cut by 6 bases and J by 5 bases, with 5 bases left in between. This CDR3 contains 11 residues. The germline CDR1 and CDR2 sequences are LGHNT and FRNRAP. Blood CD8+ and CD4+ T cells underwent high-throughput TCR beta sequencing. The diagnostic criteria for definite or probable disease, as recently defined, were met by the patients with Susac syndrome. Random hexamers were used to reverse transcribe an amount of roughly 0.5 to 1 ug RNA. Via MiXCR, TCRdb re-called the immunoSEQ multiplex PCR reads, giving one row per CDR3 protein. The sample has fewer than 95,000 distinct CDR3 sequences, about 96% seen once.

Specimen: CD8+ T cells from PBMCs. The rearrangement uses TRBV12-5 and TRBJ1-5, with D hard to call. This TCR was sampled from a human donor with Susac syndrome. The CDR3 loop is CASGMDQPQHF. CDR3 bases: TGTGCTAGTGGCATGGATCAGCCCCAGCATTTT.